These 15 T cell receptor beta chains originate from one sample sequenced in a study of T-cell memory formation after mild COVID-19. TCRdb fed the 5' RACE reads into MiXCR, producing one record per CDR3 protein. Of 500,000 to 650,000 distinct CDR3 sequences listed, approximately 21% were seen once; the top ten hold approximately 8.4%. Source material: PBMCs or a T cell subset sorted from them (not recorded which). The receptors were gathered from an adult woman who had mild COVID-19 (a few samples of this study predate the infection). Cell type and time point are not known.

The sample holds a few counts of this clonotype. The chain couples TRBV24-1 to TRBJ2-2; D not resolved. V lost 9 bases and J lost 3, with 13 bases in between. Germline CDR1 is KGHDR and CDR2 is SFDVKD. CDR3 length: 14 amino acids. The CDR3: CATSQTTDTGELFF. The DNA of the CDR3 is TGTGCCACCTCACAGACGACGGACACCGGGGAGCTGTTTTTT.

The V call is TRBV7-9, the J call TRBJ1-2; D might be TRBD1 (6 bases). Deletions cut 2 bases from V and 4 bases from J, with 14 bases between. The length of the CDR3 is 15 residues. Germline CDR1 SEHNR, CDR2 FQNEAQ (reference sequence). The chain's CDR3 is CASSLLPGAPYGYTF. Here the CDR3 DNA reads TGTGCCAGCAGCTTACTCCCAGGGGCACCCTATGGCTACACCTTC.

The V and J genes are TRBV24-1 and TRBJ2-1, with 9 bases matching TRBD1. This CDR3 comprises 15 residues. V dropped 8 bases and J dropped 5; count of bases not matched to a gene: 9. Germline V gives CDR1 KGHDR, CDR2 SFDVKD. This CDR3 is CATTQGGQGDNEQFF. The DNA for the CDR3 is TGTGCCACCACCCAAGGGGGACAGGGTGACAATGAGCAGTTCTTC.

The sample holds many counts of this clonotype. The chain uses TRBV12-3 or TRBV12-4 and TRBJ1-1, with 7 bases matching TRBD1. Trimming took 4 bases from V and 0 from J; bases not matched to a gene: 2. There are 14 residues in the CDR3. CDR3 nucleotides: TGTGCCAGCAGTTCGACAGGGATGAACACTGAAGCTTTCTTT. Translating gives CASSSTGMNTEAFF.

V usage is TRBV9 and J usage is TRBJ2-2, with D possibly TRBD1 on 6 matching bases. Germline lookup yields CDR1 SGDLS and CDR2 YYNGEE. V lost 2 bases and J lost 0, with 11 bases in between. The CDR3 totals 16 residues. The chain's CDR3 is CASSVTGISNTGELFF. As DNA, the CDR3 is TGTGCCAGCAGCGTCACAGGGATTTCGAACACCGGGGAGCTGTTTTTT. Looking up the rest from reference TRBV9 and TRBJ2-2 gives the full variable domain: DSGVTQTPKHLITATGQRVTLRCSPRSGDLSVYWYQQSLDQGLQFLIQYYNGEERAKGNILERFSAQQFPDLHSELNLSSLELGDSALYFCASSVTGISNTGELFFGEGSRLTVL.

This clonotype was seen many times. V usage is TRBV4-1 and J usage is TRBJ1-1; D is possibly TRBD1 (5 bases). In germline, CDR1 is MGHRA, CDR2 YSYEKL. This CDR3 region has 16 residues. V was cut by 3 bases and J by 8 bases, with 22 bases left in between. The CDR3 bases are TGCGCCAGCAGCCATCCGCGGAGGGGTATCGGAGGGGAAGCTTTCTTT. Its translation: CASSHPRRGIGGEAFF.

The J gene is TRBJ1-5, the V gene TRBV5-4; no clear D. This CDR3 has 13 residues. Germline CDR1 is SGHNT and CDR2 is YYREEE (reference sequence). Trimming removed 5 bases at V and 6 bases at J, with 12 bases between. The CDR3 sequence is CASSSDSTQPQHF. The CDR3 DNA sequence: TGTGCCAGCAGTTCCGATTCAACTCAGCCCCAGCATTTT.

J is TRBJ2-7 and V is TRBV5-6; D might be TRBD2 (5 bases). This CDR3 has 13 residues. Germline V CDR1 and CDR2: SGHDT, YYEEEE. Trimming took off 2 bases at V and 3 bases at J, with 9 bases between the two ends. The CDR3 coding sequence is TGTGCCAGCAGCTTCCGGGATGTCTACGAGCAGTACTTC. It is translated as CASSFRDVYEQYF.

This clonotype came up many times. This sequence joins TRBV29-1 and TRBJ2-2, with 8 bases identical to TRBD2. There are 14 residues in the CDR3. The germline V gene has CDR1 SQVTM and CDR2 ANQGSEA. V gave up 7 bases and J gave up 3 bases; unmatched junction bases: 7. Written as DNA, the CDR3 is TGCAGCGGGCAGCGGGAGCCGTACACCGGGGAGCTGTTTTTT. It specifies CSGQREPYTGELFF.

V usage is TRBV7-3 and J usage is TRBJ1-2, with 9 bases that match TRBD1. V trimming: 5 bases; J trimming: 5 bases; junction bases outside the gene matches: 12. From germline, CDR1 is SGHTA and CDR2 FQGTGA. This CDR3 is built from 16 residues. CDR3 DNA: TGTGCCAGCAGCCCGTCCTCGGACAGGGGTCGATATGGCTACACCTTC. Translation gives CASSPSSDRGRYGYTF.

In this sample, this clonotype turned up a few times. The chain combines TRBV10-3 with TRBJ1-5, with TRBD1 matching 8 bases. V was clipped by 5 bases and J by 5 bases; unmatched bases: 2. The CDR3 is 13 residues long. Germline CDR1 and CDR2: ENHRY and SYGVKD. The CDR3 spells CAISSQGDQPQHF. The CDR3 DNA follows: TGTGCCATCAGTTCACAGGGGGATCAGCCCCAGCATTTT.

This clonotype was observed a few times. V and J are TRBV7-6 and TRBJ2-7, with 12 positions matching TRBD1. V lost 2 bases and J lost 2; bases outside the gene matches: 4. The CDR3 totals 16 residues. Germline CDR1 reads SGHVS; CDR2 reads FNYEAQ. CDR3 protein: CASSLWGQGATYEQYF. The CDR3 nucleotides read TGTGCCAGCAGCTTATGGGGACAGGGGGCTACCTACGAGCAGTACTTC.

This clonotype has more than one count but fewer than ten. V is TRBV4-3 and J is TRBJ2-1; D gene ambiguous. CDR1 and CDR2 from the germline V gene are LGHNA and YSLEER. This CDR3 comprises 16 residues. Trimming removed 0 bases from V and 0 bases from J, with 9 bases in between. The CDR3 DNA is TGCGCCAGCAGCCAAGATAGGGCGAACTCCTACAATGAGCAGTTCTTC. It is translated as CASSQDRANSYNEQFF.

This clonotype has more than one count but fewer than ten. The chain employs TRBV7-9 and TRBJ1-2; no firm D call. This CDR3 has 13 residues. CDR1 is SEHNR and CDR2 is FQNEAQ in the germline V gene (reference sequence). Between the trimmed V and J ends, which lost 4 bases and 7 bases, there was a span of 13 bases. The CDR3 sequence: CASSYERVFGYTF. In nucleotides, the CDR3 is TGTGCCAGCAGCTACGAGAGGGTATTTGGCTACACCTTC.

The rearrangement links TRBV6-1 to TRBJ2-7; the D call may be TRBD1 or TRBD2 (5 bases each). The V gene's germline CDR1 is MNHNS and CDR2 SASEGT. Deletions cut 4 bases from V and 4 bases from J, with 11 bases between. The CDR3 length is 13 residues. CDR3 residues: CASSVREGYEQYF. The CDR3 nucleotides are TGTGCCAGCAGTGTTCGAGAGGGGTACGAGCAGTACTTC.